This T cell receptor (beta chain) stems from a study of T cells in Graves' hyperthyroidism and ophthalmopathy. This CDR3 spans 16 amino acids. Trimming removed 1 base from V and 7 bases from J, with 16 bases in between. Germline CDR1 and CDR2: SGHVS and FQNEAQ. Using RNA transcripts as the source, TCR beta CDR3 regions were amplified. During a first-round RT-PCR of the TCR CDR3, the HTBI primer set was used. TCRdb processed the multiplex PCR reads anew with MiXCR; each CDR3 protein has one entry. The top ten clones hold roughly 8% of a sample with roughly 740,000 distinct CDR3 sequences, around 17% of them seen once.

The receptor was derived from a young man with Graves' hyperthyroidism. The sample comprised blood. V usage is TRBV7-8 and J usage is TRBJ1-4; D not resolved. CDR3 coding DNA: TGTGCCAGCAGCTTAGGACTTGGGCGTTTTGGTGAAAAACTGTTTTTT. It is translated as CASSLGLGRFGEKLFF.